This T cell receptor beta chain was profiled in a study of shared clonotypes between healthy human individuals. Clones were read by immunoSEQ multiplex PCR, and TCRdb kept only the in-frame ones, dropping some. Found here are some 530,000 clones, roughly 80% of them singletons; the top ten hold about 13%. Adults of Caucasian background living in Nashville, Tennessee made up all donors. This sequence was found in a woman between 35 and 50 years old in good health. Some clones in this sample may be carry-over from other donors' samples. The sequenced material came from PBMCs.

In DNA form, the CDR3 reads TGCGCCAGCAGCCGATGGTTGAGTGACGATGAGCAGTTCTTC. Translating gives CASSRWLSDDEQFF. The rearrangement links TRBV5-1 to TRBJ2-1; D is undetermined. The V end was cut by 4 bases, the J end by 8 bases, with 16 bases between. Germline CDR1 and CDR2: SGHRS and YFSETQ. This CDR3 has 14 amino acids.